A single sample is the source of the 24 T cell receptor beta chains below, sequenced in a study of Ad26.COV2.S vaccination and SARS-CoV-2 variants. Method: immunoSEQ multiplex PCR; TCRdb's copy keeps in-frame clones and lacks some. Of around 300,000 clones in the sample, approximately 86% are singletons; the top ten hold about 10%. Documented treatment: 15 to 20 received Ad26.COV2.S at low or high dose, single or two shots; several received placebo; per-sample allocation not given. Sampling was done on day 63 after the first vaccine or placebo injection. Here the sequenced sample was peripheral blood, taken in a trial of Ad26.COV2.S vaccine versus placebo. The receptors shown here come from a person aged 18-60 years who received the Ad26.COV2.S COVID-19 vaccine or a placebo.

This clone was found a few times. The V and J genes are TRBV30 and TRBJ2-5; D unclear. The CDR3 length is 11 residues. The germline V gene encodes CDR1 GTSNPN and CDR2 SVGIG (reference sequence). The ends were cut back, 3 bases at V and 5 bases at J, with 7 bases in the middle. CDR3 protein: CAWSAAETQYF. The CDR3 DNA reads as TGTGCCTGGAGCGCCGCGGAGACCCAGTACTTC.

This chain uses TRBV28 with TRBJ2-5; unclear D gene. The CDR3 length is 17 residues. Germline values: CDR1 MDHEN, CDR2 SYDVKM. V dropped 3 bases and J dropped 5 bases, with 22 bases sitting between them. The DNA of the CDR3 is TGTGCCAGCAGTTTGGTTGGCTTATCCCAAGGTCTTGAGACCCAGTACTTC. This gives the protein CASSLVGLSQGLETQYF.

This chain links TRBV7-2 with TRBJ1-6; D is ambiguous. CDR3 length equals 16 residues. Germline V lookup: CDR1 SGHTA, CDR2 FQGNSA. V was trimmed by 2 bases and J by 0 bases, leaving 8 bases between them. The CDR3 loop reads CASSLSMSSYNSPLHF. CDR3 sequence (DNA): TGTGCCAGCAGCTTATCGATGAGCTCCTATAATTCACCCCTCCACTTT. The complete variable domain, with remaining parts taken from reference TRBV7-2 and TRBJ1-6, reads GAGVSQSPSNKVTEKGKDVELRCDPISGHTALYWYRQSLGQGLEFLIYFQGNSAPDKSGLPSDRFSAERTGGSVSTLTIQRTQQEDSAVYLCASSLSMSSYNSPLHFGNGTRLTVT.

J is TRBJ2-7 and V is TRBV7-3; the match to TRBD2 covers 14 bases. The CDR3 runs to 15 residues. Germline V gene data show CDR1 as SGHTA and CDR2 as FQGTGA. The ends lost 4 bases at V and 6 bases at J; junction bases unmatched: 5. The CDR3 here is CASSSGGTSGSEQYF. The CDR3 coding sequence is TGTGCCAGCAGCTCAGGGGGGACTAGCGGGAGCGAGCAGTACTTC.

With regard to this clone: In the same sample, other DNA sequences code for this CDR3. This chain uses TRBV28 with TRBJ2-7; a possible D gene is TRBD2 (6 bases). Trimming took 7 bases from V and 2 from J, leaving 9 bases between them. Germline CDR1 reads MDHEN; CDR2 reads SYDVKM. The CDR3 consists of 12 residues. This CDR3 reads CASTPGAYEQYF. The CDR3, as DNA: TGTGCCAGCACCCCGGGGGCCTACGAGCAGTACTTC.

This chain uses TRBV27 with TRBJ2-7, with D perhaps TRBD1 or TRBD2 (5 bases each). V lost 4 bases to trimming and J lost 5 bases, with 12 bases between them. The CDR3 is 13 residues long. Germline CDR1 reads MNHEY; CDR2 reads SMNVEV (reference sequence). CDR3 residues: CASSSVGTHEQYF. The CDR3 region has the DNA TGTGCCAGCAGTTCAGTCGGGACCCACGAGCAGTACTTC.

This chain connects TRBV4-1 to TRBJ2-7, with D unresolved. CDR1 is MGHRA and CDR2 is YSYEKL in the germline V gene. V was trimmed by 0 bases and J by 4 bases, leaving 7 bases between them. The CDR3 covers 13 residues. CDR3 amino acids: CASSQDQRYEQYF. The CDR3 DNA follows: TGCGCCAGCAGCCAAGATCAAAGGTACGAGCAGTACTTC.

The chain joins TRBV7-2 to TRBJ2-1, with D perhaps TRBD1 (5 bases). V lost 5 bases, J lost 7 bases, and 21 bases lay in between. CDR1 is SGHTA, CDR2 FQGNSA, per germline. The CDR3 loop spans 16 amino acids. The CDR3 sequence: CASSPYLFRGSNEQFF. CDR3 bases: TGTGCCAGCAGCCCGTACCTTTTTAGGGGCTCGAATGAGCAGTTCTTC. The full variable domain, in which reference TRBV7-2 and TRBJ2-1 provide the parts outside the CDR3, is GAGVSQSPSNKVTEKGKDVELRCDPISGHTALYWYRQSLGQGLEFLIYFQGNSAPDKSGLPSDRFSAERTGGSVSTLTIQRTQQEDSAVYLCASSPYLFRGSNEQFFGPGTRLTVL.

The rearrangement uses TRBV3-1 (or the pseudogene TRBV3-2) and TRBJ2-7, with a weak D call TRBD1 (6 bases). Germline-derived CDR1 and CDR2 are LGHDT and YNNKEL (reference sequence). The V end lost 2 bases, the J end lost 7 bases, and 12 bases lay between the germline ends. The CDR3 contains 13 residues. The DNA for the CDR3 is TGTGCCAGCAGCCAAAGATATACAGGGGAGCAGTACTTC. Protein product: CASSQRYTGEQYF.

The chain joins TRBV6-4 to TRBJ2-3; 10 bases map to TRBD2. The CDR3 consists of 15 residues. Germline CDR1 and CDR2: MRHNA and SNTAGT. After removal of 5 bases from V and 2 bases from J, the junction contained 4 bases not matched to a gene. CDR3 in DNA: TGTGCCAGCAGTTTGCTAGCGGGGGCCACAGATACGCAGTATTTT. Encoded protein: CASSLLAGATDTQYF.

This chain uses TRBV5-4 with TRBJ1-1; D call uncertain. CDR3 size: 14 residues. Trimming pared 4 bases from V and 0 bases from J, leaving 10 bases between. Germline CDR1 and CDR2: SGHNT and YYREEE (reference sequence). CDR3 nucleotides: TGTGCCAGCAGCGCGTCAACTATGAACACTGAAGCTTTCTTT. This translates into CASSASTMNTEAFF.

The chain employs TRBV5-1 and TRBJ2-1; 11 bases are a match to TRBD2. CDR1 is SGHRS and CDR2 is YFSETQ in the germline V gene. Unmatched junction bases numbered 9, after V lost 0 bases and J lost 7 bases. The CDR3 covers 17 residues. The CDR3 nucleotides read TGCGCCAGCAGCTTGGGGCCTCTAGCGGGGGGCATGAATGAGCAGTTCTTC. This translates into CASSLGPLAGGMNEQFF.

This rearrangement joins TRBV5-1 to TRBJ2-7; the match to TRBD1 covers 8 bases. Germline CDR1 SGHRS, CDR2 YFSETQ. The J segment lost 3 bases and the V segment lost 0 bases, leaving 5 bases of the junction unmatched. The CDR3 sequence is 15 residues long. CDR3: CASSLATGVDYEQYF. The CDR3 nucleotides read TGCGCCAGCAGCTTGGCGACAGGGGTGGACTACGAGCAGTACTTC.

This clone was counted a few times. Other nucleotide sequences in the sample specify the same CDR3. This chain connects TRBV5-1 to TRBJ2-5; 7 bases match TRBD1. Germline loops: CDR1 SGHRS, CDR2 YFSETQ. The V and J ends lost 3 bases and 3 bases, in that order; junction bases with no gene match: 2. The CDR3 is 13 residues long. CDR3 in amino acids: CASSSGQKETQYF. DNA for the CDR3: TGCGCCAGCAGCTCGGGACAGAAAGAGACCCAGTACTTC.

This clone was seen only a few times. This chain uses TRBV11-2 with TRBJ2-7; a weak D match, TRBD2 (6 bases). Deletions cut 0 bases from V and 3 bases from J, with 12 bases between. Germline CDR1 SGHAT, CDR2 FQNNGV. The CDR3 covers 15 residues. Here the CDR3 DNA reads TGTGCCAGCAGCTTAGAGTTCGGGAGTTACTACGAGCAGTACTTC. This encodes CASSLEFGSYYEQYF.

V gene TRBV11-1 combines with J gene TRBJ2-5, with 10 bases aligning to TRBD2. V shed 4 bases, J shed 1 base, and the junction held 3 bases outside the gene matches. CDR3 length: 15 amino acids. CDR1 is SGHAT, CDR2 FQDESV, per germline (reference sequence). CDR3 nucleotide sequence: TGTGCCAGCAGCTCTAGCGGGAGTTTCCAAGAGACCCAGTACTTC. Translation gives CASSSSGSFQETQYF. Full variable domain (missing parts from reference TRBV11-1 and TRBJ2-5): EAEVAQSPRYKITEKSQAVAFWCDPISGHATLYWYRQILGQGPELLVQFQDESVVDDSQLPKDRFSAERLKGVDSTLKIQPAELGDSAMYLCASSSSGSFQETQYFGPGTRLLVL.

This clone was observed a handful of times. This CDR3 reads CASSFNRDNEQFF. CDR3 in DNA: TGTGCCAGCAGCTTCAACAGGGACAATGAGCAGTTCTTC. The chain links TRBV7-2 to TRBJ2-1, with D tentatively TRBD1 (6 bases). V gave up 3 bases and J gave up 5 bases, with 8 bases separating them. Looked up from germline, CDR1 is SGHTA and CDR2 is FQGNSA. This CDR3 region has 13 residues.

The rearrangement joins TRBV6-5 to TRBJ1-4; a weak D match, TRBD1 (6 bases). The germline V and J ends were trimmed by 6 bases and 10 bases, with 15 bases remaining between them. Germline V gene lookup returns CDR1 MNHEY and CDR2 SVGAGI. The CDR3 extends over 13 amino acids. Written as DNA, the CDR3 is TGTGCCAGCAGCCTAGGGACAAAAGGAAAACTGTTTTTT. This gives the protein CASSLGTKGKLFF.

The chain has TRBV19 and TRBJ2-2; D is uncertain. The germline CDR1 and CDR2 sequences are LNHDA and SQIVND (reference sequence). The length of the CDR3 is 13 residues. Deletions cut 7 bases from V and 0 bases from J, with 6 bases between. The DNA for the CDR3 is TGTGCCAGTATCGGCCCGAACACCGGGGAGCTGTTTTTT. The encoded protein is CASIGPNTGELFF. Drawing the rest from reference TRBV19 and TRBJ2-2, the complete variable domain is DGGITQSPKYLFRKEGQNVTLSCEQNLNHDAMYWYRQDPGQGLRLIYYSQIVNDFQKGDIAEGYSVSREKKESFPLTVTSAQKNPTAFYLCASIGPNTGELFFGEGSRLTVL.

This clone has only a few counts. V gene TRBV28 combines with J gene TRBJ2-7; possible D gene TRBD1, 5 bases. The V gene's germline CDR1 is MDHEN and CDR2 SYDVKM. V lost 5 bases and J 3 bases, leaving 8 bases between the germline ends. This CDR3 region has 12 residues. In nucleotides, the CDR3 is TGTGCCAGCAGTAGGGGATACTACGAGCAGTACTTC. It encodes CASSRGYYEQYF.

The gene calls are TRBV4-3 and TRBJ2-3; 7 positions match TRBD2. The V gene's germline CDR1 is LGHNA and CDR2 YSLEER. The CDR3 loop spans 16 amino acids. After removal of 4 bases from V and 6 bases from J, the junction contained 13 bases not matched to a gene. DNA of the CDR3: TGCGCCAGCAGCCCCGGACTAGACCCCACCTCGGATACGCAGTATTTT. Amino acid sequence: CASSPGLDPTSDTQYF.

The chain has TRBV4-3 and TRBJ1-1; TRBD1 is a possible D gene (5 bases). The CDR3 is made up of 14 amino acids. From germline, CDR1 is LGHNA and CDR2 YSLEER. Trimming removed 4 bases from V and 0 bases from J, with 9 bases in between. The CDR3 is CASSPDTLNTEAFF. The CDR3 DNA reads TGCGCCAGCAGCCCGGACACTCTGAACACTGAAGCTTTCTTT.

The chain employs TRBV4-2 and TRBJ1-4, with TRBD1 matching 12 bases. Germline V lookup: CDR1 LGHNA, CDR2 YNFKEQ. The CDR3 totals 19 residues. V trimming: 4 bases; J trimming: 2 bases; junction bases outside the gene matches: 11. The CDR3 DNA reads TGTGCCAGCAGCCCACTCTCCGGGACAGGGGGCACGACTAATGAAAAACTGTTTTTT. This translates into CASSPLSGTGGTTNEKLFF.

This clone was counted only a few times. V usage is TRBV4-1 and J usage is TRBJ2-7; D ambiguous. Trimming removed 0 bases from V and 4 bases from J, with 13 bases in between. Germline-derived CDR1 and CDR2 are MGHRA and YSYEKL. The CDR3 consists of 15 residues. The DNA for the CDR3 is TGCGCCAGCAGCCAAGAGGGCAGGTCGGGTTACGAGCAGTACTTC. Its protein is CASSQEGRSGYEQYF.